The 15 T cell receptor beta chains listed next were all sequenced from one sample in a study of OX40 agonist ivuxolimab in advanced cancers. Generated by immunoSEQ multiplex PCR, the TCRdb table keeps only in-frame clones and is missing some. Among under 20,000 clones listed, roughly 80% were seen once. The specimen comprised CD4+ or CD8+ T cells sorted from blood, sampled in a trial of the OX40 agonist ivuxolimab. These TCRs come from an adult with an advanced solid tumor such as melanoma, head and neck, liver or kidney cancer.

The V and J genes are TRBV4-1 and TRBJ2-7, with TRBD2 matching over 9 bases. V gave up 9 bases and J gave up 0 bases; unmatched junction bases: 9. Germline CDR1 and CDR2: MGHRA and YSYEKL. The CDR3 runs to 15 residues. CDR3 region: CASSFSGGSSYEQYF. CDR3 nucleotides: TGCGCCAGTTCCTTTAGCGGGGGCAGCTCCTACGAGCAGTACTTC.

V is TRBV7-3 and J is TRBJ2-2; 10 bases align to TRBD2. The CDR3 is made up of 16 amino acids. CDR1 and CDR2 from the germline V gene are SGHTA and FQGTGA. V was pared by 6 bases and J by 4 bases, with 8 bases of the junction left unmatched. As DNA, the CDR3 is TGTGCCAGCAGTCCACTAGCGGGATTGATCACCGGGGAGCTGTTTTTT. Amino acid sequence: CASSPLAGLITGELFF.

The gene calls are TRBV6-1 and TRBJ2-2; tentatively, D is TRBD2 (5 bases). The CDR3 sequence is 14 residues long. V dropped 2 bases and J dropped 3 bases, with 7 bases sitting between them. Germline assignment: CDR1 MNHNS and CDR2 SASEGT. The CDR3 sequence: CASSEMEDTGELFF. DNA for the CDR3: TGTGCCAGCAGTGAAATGGAGGACACCGGGGAGCTGTTTTTT.

This clone was counted a few times. The chain combines TRBV19 with TRBJ2-2; D is ambiguous. This CDR3 is 18 amino acids long. V lost 1 base and J 1 base, leaving 16 bases between the germline ends. CDR1 is LNHDA and CDR2 is SQIVND in the germline V gene (reference sequence). In nucleotides, the CDR3 is TGTGCCAGTAGTATAGCCTTCTGGAGAGGCCTGAACACCGGGGAGCTGTTTTTT. Amino acids: CASSIAFWRGLNTGELFF.

The chain carries TRBV7-7 and TRBJ2-7; D is unresolved. The CDR3 consists of 13 residues. V was clipped by 0 bases and J by 1 base, with 4 bases between them. Germline V gene lookup returns CDR1 SSHAT and CDR2 FNYEAQ (reference sequence). Here the CDR3 reads CASSLAGSYEQYF. The CDR3 nucleotides are TGTGCCAGCAGCTTAGCAGGGTCCTACGAGCAGTACTTC.

This clone was picked up one time. This chain connects TRBV5-1 to TRBJ2-1, with a weak D call TRBD2 (5 bases). Trimming pared 0 bases from V and 5 bases from J, leaving 6 bases between. Germline CDR1 SGHRS, CDR2 YFSETQ. The CDR3 is 13 residues long. The CDR3 loop reads CASSLGLHNEQFF. CDR3 nucleotides: TGCGCCAGCAGCTTGGGACTACACAATGAGCAGTTCTTC.

The rearrangement uses TRBV6-5 and TRBJ1-5, with a possible D match to TRBD1 (5 bases). The germline V gene encodes CDR1 MNHEY and CDR2 SVGAGI. V dropped 3 bases and J dropped 8 bases, with 14 bases sitting between them. The CDR3 extends over 14 amino acids. Here the CDR3 DNA reads TGTGCCAGCAGTTATCAATGGGGGGAGGAGCCCCAGCATTTT. Residues: CASSYQWGEEPQHF.

The V call is TRBV21-1, the J call TRBJ1-5. TRBV21-1 is labeled a pseudogene. The CDR3 is 15 amino acids. DNA of the CDR3: TGTGCCAGCAGCAATATCGTCCTCTGCAAGAAGCCCCAGCATTTT. Translation: CASSNIVLCKKPQHF.

The chain has TRBV9 and TRBJ2-2; D might be TRBD1 (6 bases). The V end was cut by 4 bases, the J end by 4 bases, with 17 bases between. Germline CDR1 and CDR2: SGDLS and YYNGEE. The CDR3 length is 16 residues. CDR3 loop: CASSPLTGNPTGELFF. The CDR3 DNA reads TGTGCCAGCAGCCCCTTAACAGGGAACCCCACCGGGGAGCTGTTTTTT.

The chain joins TRBV5-6 to TRBJ1-5; a weak D match, TRBD1 (5 bases). The CDR3 consists of 14 residues. Germline loops: CDR1 SGHDT, CDR2 YYEEEE. With 2 bases removed from V and 3 bases from J, the gap between germline ends came to 9 bases. The CDR3 protein is CASSFGATNQPQHF. The CDR3 region has the DNA TGTGCCAGCAGCTTCGGGGCCACCAATCAGCCCCAGCATTTT.

The CDR3 sequence is CATSRDRGGVSSYEQYF. As DNA, the CDR3 is TGTGCCACCAGCAGAGATCGAGGGGGAGTAAGCTCCTACGAGCAGTACTTC. The chain uses TRBV15 and TRBJ2-7; tentative D call: TRBD1 (6 bases). Germline values: CDR1 LNHNV, CDR2 YYDKDF (reference sequence). The V and J ends lost 0 bases and 0 bases respectively, with 15 bases between them. The CDR3 is made up of 17 amino acids.

The chain's CDR3 is CAISDKANTEAFF. CDR3 DNA sequence: TGTGCCATCAGTGACAAAGCGAACACTGAAGCTTTCTTT. The chain has TRBV10-3 and TRBJ1-1; D remains unclear. This CDR3 contains 13 residues. Germline lookup yields CDR1 ENHRY and CDR2 SYGVKD. Trimming shortened V by 3 bases and J by 1 base, and 6 bases separated the two germline ends.

This rearrangement joins TRBV28 to TRBJ1-1; D uncertain. V was pared by 8 bases and J by 4 bases, with 17 bases between. The CDR3 sequence is 14 residues long. Germline CDR1 is MDHEN and CDR2 is SYDVKM. This CDR3 is CASHRIGRSTEAFF. The DNA of the CDR3 is TGTGCCAGCCACAGAATAGGTCGGAGCACTGAAGCTTTCTTT.

This rearrangement joins TRBV4-3 to TRBJ2-3; 7 positions match TRBD2. Germline V lookup: CDR1 LGHNA, CDR2 YSLEER. V was clipped by 0 bases and J by 2 bases; unmatched bases: 8. The CDR3 covers 17 residues. The CDR3 sequence: CASSQDSPSGYTDTQYF. Written as DNA, the CDR3 is TGCGCCAGCAGCCAAGATAGTCCTAGCGGCTACACAGATACGCAGTATTTT.

V and J are TRBV7-6 and TRBJ2-7; 10 bases map to TRBD1. This CDR3 comprises 16 residues. Germline CDR1 and CDR2: SGHVS and FNYEAQ. V was clipped by 2 bases and J by 4 bases; unmatched bases: 8. The CDR3 loop reads CASSLKIGQGVYEQYF. In DNA, the CDR3 is TGTGCCAGCAGCTTAAAGATAGGACAGGGGGTATACGAGCAGTACTTC.